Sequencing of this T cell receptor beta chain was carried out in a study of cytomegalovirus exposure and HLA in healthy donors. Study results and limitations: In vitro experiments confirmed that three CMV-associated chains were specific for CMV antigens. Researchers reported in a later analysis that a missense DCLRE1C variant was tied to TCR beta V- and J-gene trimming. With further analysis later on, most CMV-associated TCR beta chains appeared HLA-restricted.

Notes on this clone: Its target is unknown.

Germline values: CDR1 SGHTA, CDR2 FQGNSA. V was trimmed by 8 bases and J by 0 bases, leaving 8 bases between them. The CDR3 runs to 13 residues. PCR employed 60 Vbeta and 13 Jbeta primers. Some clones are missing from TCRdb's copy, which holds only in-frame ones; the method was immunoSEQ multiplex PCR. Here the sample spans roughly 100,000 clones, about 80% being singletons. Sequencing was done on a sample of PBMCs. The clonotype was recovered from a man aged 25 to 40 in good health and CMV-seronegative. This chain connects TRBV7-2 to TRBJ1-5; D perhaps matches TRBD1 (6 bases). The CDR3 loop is CASRTDSNQPQHF. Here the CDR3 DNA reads TGTGCCAGCCGGACAGATAGCAATCAGCCCCAGCATTTT. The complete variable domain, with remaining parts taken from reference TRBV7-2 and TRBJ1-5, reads GAGVSQSPSNKVTEKGKDVELRCDPISGHTALYWYRQSLGQGLEFLIYFQGNSAPDKSGLPSDRFSAERTGGSVSTLTIQRTQQEDSAVYLCASRTDSNQPQHFGDGTRLSIL.